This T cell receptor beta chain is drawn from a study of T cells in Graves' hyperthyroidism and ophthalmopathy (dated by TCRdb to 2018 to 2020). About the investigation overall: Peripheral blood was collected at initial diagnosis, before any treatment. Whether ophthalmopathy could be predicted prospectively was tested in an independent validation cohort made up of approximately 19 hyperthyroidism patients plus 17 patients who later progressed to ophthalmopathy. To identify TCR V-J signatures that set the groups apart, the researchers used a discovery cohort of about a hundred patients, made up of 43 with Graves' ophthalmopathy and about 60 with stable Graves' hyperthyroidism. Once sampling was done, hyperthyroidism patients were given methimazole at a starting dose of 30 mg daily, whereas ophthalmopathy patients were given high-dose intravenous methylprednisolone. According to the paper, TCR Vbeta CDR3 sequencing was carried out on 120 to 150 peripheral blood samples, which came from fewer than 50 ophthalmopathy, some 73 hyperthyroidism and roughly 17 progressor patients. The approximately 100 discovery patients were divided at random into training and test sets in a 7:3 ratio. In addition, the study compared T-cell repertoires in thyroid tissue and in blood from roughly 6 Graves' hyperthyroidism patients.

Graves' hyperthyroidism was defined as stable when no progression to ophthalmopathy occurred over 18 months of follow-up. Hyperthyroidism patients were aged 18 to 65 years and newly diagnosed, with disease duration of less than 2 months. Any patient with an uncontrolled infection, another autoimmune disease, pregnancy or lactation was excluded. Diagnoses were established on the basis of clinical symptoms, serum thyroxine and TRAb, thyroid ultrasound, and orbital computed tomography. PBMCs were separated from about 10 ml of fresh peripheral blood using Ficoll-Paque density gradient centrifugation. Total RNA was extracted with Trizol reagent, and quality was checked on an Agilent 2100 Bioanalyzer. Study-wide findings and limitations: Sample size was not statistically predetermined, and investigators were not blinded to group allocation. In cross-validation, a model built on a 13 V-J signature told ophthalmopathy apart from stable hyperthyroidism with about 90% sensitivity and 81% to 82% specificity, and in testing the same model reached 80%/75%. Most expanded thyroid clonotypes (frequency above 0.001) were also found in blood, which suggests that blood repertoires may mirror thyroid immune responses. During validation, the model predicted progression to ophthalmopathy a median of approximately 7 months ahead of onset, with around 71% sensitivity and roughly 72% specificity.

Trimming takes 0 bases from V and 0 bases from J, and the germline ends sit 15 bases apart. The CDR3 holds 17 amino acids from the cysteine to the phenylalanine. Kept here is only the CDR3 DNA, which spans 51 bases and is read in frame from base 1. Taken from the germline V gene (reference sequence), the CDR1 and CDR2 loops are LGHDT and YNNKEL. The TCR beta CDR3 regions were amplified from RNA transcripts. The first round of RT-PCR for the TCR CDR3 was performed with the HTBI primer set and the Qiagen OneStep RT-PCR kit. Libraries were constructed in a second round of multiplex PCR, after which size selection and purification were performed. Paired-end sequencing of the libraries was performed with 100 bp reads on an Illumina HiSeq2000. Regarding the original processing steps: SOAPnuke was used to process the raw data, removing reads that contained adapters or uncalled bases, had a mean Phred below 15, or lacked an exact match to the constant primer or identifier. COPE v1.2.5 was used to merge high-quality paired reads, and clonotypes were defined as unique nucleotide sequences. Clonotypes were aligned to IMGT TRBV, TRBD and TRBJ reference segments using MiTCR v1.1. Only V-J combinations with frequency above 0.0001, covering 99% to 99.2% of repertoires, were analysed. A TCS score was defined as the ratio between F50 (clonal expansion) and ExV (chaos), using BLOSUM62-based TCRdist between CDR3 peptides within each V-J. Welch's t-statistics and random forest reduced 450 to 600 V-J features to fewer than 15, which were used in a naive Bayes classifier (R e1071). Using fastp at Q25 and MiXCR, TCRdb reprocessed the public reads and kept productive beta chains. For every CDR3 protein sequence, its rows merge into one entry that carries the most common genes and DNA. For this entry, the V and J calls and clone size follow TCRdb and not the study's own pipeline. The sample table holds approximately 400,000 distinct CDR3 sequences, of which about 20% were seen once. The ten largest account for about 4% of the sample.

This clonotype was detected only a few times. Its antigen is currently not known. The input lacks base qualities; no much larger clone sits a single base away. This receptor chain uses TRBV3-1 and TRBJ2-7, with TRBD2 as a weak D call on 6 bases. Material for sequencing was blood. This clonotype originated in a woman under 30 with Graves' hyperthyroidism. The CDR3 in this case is CASSQDKGGSPSYEQYF. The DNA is TGTGCCAGCAGCCAAGATAAAGGAGGGTCCCCCTCCTACGAGCAGTACTTC.